Detailed here is one T cell receptor (beta chain). V lost 6 bases and J lost 10, with 9 bases in between. CDR3 size: 10 residues. This record belongs to a study of blood T cell repertoires in COVID-19. Study context: The samples span acute and convalescent COVID-19 from the United States, Italy and Spain. PBMCs, B-cell-depleted T cells, or T cells were the source of the cDNA or gDNA that made up the material.

Study processing details: Estimation of nucleated cell counts relied on the amplification of reference gene primers. Libraries were prepared by immunoSEQ multiplex PCR; TCRdb keeps only in-frame clonotypes and omits some of them. V and J calls plus clone size are reproduced from that table; the DNA served to infer D and trimming. The sample shows roughly 380,000 clones, about 85% of them seen only once. The TCR comes from a woman aged 18 to 35 with acute or convalescent COVID-19. The sequenced sample was peripheral blood. J is TRBJ1-1 and V is TRBV12-3 or TRBV12-4; the D is unclear. The CDR3 DNA follows: TGTGCCAGCAGCCGGGGTTTAGCTTTCTTT. This translates into CASSRGLAFF.